The rows below give T cell receptor beta chains drawn from one sample of a study of OX40 agonist ivuxolimab in advanced cancers. The assay was immunoSEQ multiplex PCR, and TCRdb's table has in-frame clones only and misses some. The sample includes approximately 91,000 clones, about nine tenths seen only once; the top ten take about 0.3%. Sequenced here: CD4+ or CD8+ T cells sorted from blood, sampled in a trial of the OX40 agonist ivuxolimab. These receptors all come from an adult with an advanced solid tumor such as melanoma, head and neck, liver or kidney cancer. CDR3s leave out the opening cysteine and the closing phenylalanine or tryptophan. Each record gives: D gene, J gene, V gene, CDR3 protein. A D gene is named only where the DNA matches it firmly.

>NA|TRBJ2-5|TRBV5-1
ASSLGDRRDRETQY
>NA|TRBJ1-2|TRBV18
ASSPLPAGNYGYT
>TRBD2|TRBJ2-7|TRBV7-2
ASSLIGGTSSYEQY
>TRBD1|TRBJ2-7|TRBV7-8
ASNQRQGWGYEQY
>NA|TRBJ1-4|TRBV5-1
ASSPFGATNEKLF
>NA|TRBJ1-1|TRBV7-9
ASSPRRGGKAF
>TRBD2|TRBJ2-7|TRBV28
ASILAGGNEQY
>TRBD1|TRBJ1-5|TRBV6-5
ASSYGRDRGNQPQH
>TRBD2|TRBJ2-5|TRBV5-1
ASSLGTSEETQY
>TRBD1|TRBJ2-5|TRBV5-1
ASTQGADRETQY
>TRBD2|TRBJ2-7|TRBV7-8
ASRSGGAYEQY
>NA|TRBJ2-2|TRBV9
ASSALGTISRIGELF
>NA|TRBJ2-5|TRBV7-2
ASSKRLTETQY
>TRBD2|TRBJ2-7|TRBV27
ASSLVGLAGSYEQY
>NA|TRBJ2-7|TRBV11-1
ASSLMGEQY
>TRBD1|TRBJ1-4|TRBV7-9
ASSLGTDNEKLF
>NA|TRBJ1-2|TRBV5-1
ASREANYGYT
>NA|TRBJ1-2|TRBV21-1
AKGGRDRASAGYGYT
>NA|TRBJ1-2|TRBV20-1
SAIDRHGYT
>NA|TRBJ2-7|TRBV28
ASSLKGYEQY
>NA|TRBJ1-5|TRBV6-1
ASSEATSQPQH
>NA|TRBJ1-6|TRBV7-6
ASSFDTILH
>NA|TRBJ1-5|TRBV6-6
ASSPTGTFNQPQH
>NA|TRBJ2-2|TRBV19
ASSTGLTRSGELF
>NA|TRBJ2-1|TRBV12-2
ASRFGTSGGVVYNEQF
>NA|TRBJ1-1|TRBV6-1
ASTSGGKAREAF
>NA|TRBJ2-3|TRBV6-4
ASSDFATGPTDTQY
>NA|TRBJ1-1|TRBV4-2
ASSHDRSTEAF
>TRBD2|TRBJ2-5|TRBV5-1
ASSLGLAGNAGTQY
>TRBD1|TRBJ2-7|TRBV7-9
ASSTTSGTGISEQY
>NA|TRBJ1-2|TRBV29-1
SALARTDGYT
>NA|TRBJ1-5|TRBV11-3
ASSALGGDG
>NA|TRBJ1-5|TRBV11-2
ASSFKADSNQPQH
>NA|TRBJ1-1|TRBV7-2
ASRLLTDTNTEAF
>NA|TRBJ1-4|TRBV19
ASTWGRDEKLF
>NA|TRBJ2-2|TRBV6-1
ASSLLGTGELF
>NA|TRBJ1-6|TRBV19
ASTPPGAGRYNSPLH
>NA|TRBJ1-5|TRBV7-8
ASSGGLRPAGQGSNQPQH
>NA|TRBJ1-6|TRBV7-2
ASSLVLTPLH
>NA|TRBJ1-1|TRBV6-1
ASTGTHDTEAF
>TRBD2|TRBJ2-2|TRBV6-4
ASSGTSGKGELF
>NA|TRBJ2-4|TRBV21-1
ASSLGFIIQY
>NA|TRBJ1-1|TRBV27
ASGQTWNTEAF
>TRBD1|TRBJ1-5|TRBV7-2
ASSFGGGGQPQH
>NA|TRBJ1-3|TRBV5-4
ASSLEGIRSSGNTIY
>NA|TRBJ1-2|TRBV7-2
ASSRGLMGYGYT